The rows below give T cell receptor beta chains drawn from one sample of a study of blood T cells in healthy people across ages. Each CDR3 protein gets one entry after TCRdb re-called the 5' RACE reads with MiXCR. Among around 2 million distinct CDR3 sequences, approximately 39% were seen once, and the ten largest hold around 23%. The material sequenced was blood. Receptors were obtained from a human donor in good health. Both conserved end residues are part of each CDR3. The D gene is left open where the match is weak. Where a row states a size, it is once, few, many or the class of an expanded clone; other rows omit it.

>16|.|TRBJ2-7|TRBV7-2|few
CASSPLWGGESYEQYF
TGTGCCAGCAGCCCCCTGTGGGGGGGCGAATCCTACGAGCAGTACTTC
>14|.|TRBJ1-2|TRBV6-2/TRBV6-3|once
CASSPQVAGYGYTF
TGTGCCAGCAGCCCGCAGGTAGCCGGCTATGGCTACACCTTC
>13|.|TRBJ1-1|TRBV14|few
CASSQTYNTEAFF
TGTGCCAGCAGCCAGACTTATAACACTGAAGCTTTCTTT
>16|.|TRBJ1-1|TRBV5-1|.
CASSSGKEGGDTEAFF
TGCGCCAGCAGCTCGGGAAAGGAGGGAGGGGACACTGAAGCTTTCTTT
>16|TRBD2|TRBJ2-1|TRBV7-9|few
CASSFPGLVLHSQQFF
TGTGCCAGCAGCTTTCCGGGACTAGTGCTTCATAGTCAGCAGTTCTTC
>19|TRBD2|TRBJ2-5|TRBV25-1|.
CASSDIDLAGGPGPETQYF
TGTGCCAGCAGTGATATTGACCTAGCGGGGGGGCCAGGTCCAGAGACCCAGTACTTC
>13|.|TRBJ1-1|TRBV7-9|few
CASSLGGDRKAFF
TGTGCCAGCAGCTTAGGGGGGGATCGGAAAGCTTTCTTT
>13|.|TRBJ2-7|TRBV9|many
CASGRGGSYEQYF
TGTGCCAGCGGACGGGGTGGGTCCTACGAGCAGTACTTC
>16|.|TRBJ1-1|TRBV5-1|.
CASSPGPRGMNTEAFF
TGCGCCAGCAGCCCCGGACCCCGCGGGATGAACACTGAAGCTTTCTTT
>16|TRBD1|TRBJ2-1|TRBV20-1|few
CSARGTGQGTNNEQFF
TGCAGTGCTAGAGGGACAGGACAGGGAACAAACAATGAGCAGTTCTTC
>14|TRBD1|TRBJ2-5|TRBV12-3/TRBV12-4|.
CASGKGTGGETQYF
TGTGCCAGCGGGAAAGGGACAGGGGGAGAGACCCAGTACTTC
>15|TRBD1|TRBJ2-3|TRBV6-2/TRBV6-3|.
CASSPLQGSTDTQYF
TGTGCCAGCAGTCCCTTACAGGGGAGCACAGATACGCAGTATTTT
>14|.|TRBJ1-2|TRBV6-1|few
CASKRDEGPYGYTF
TGTGCCAGCAAGAGGGACGAAGGGCCCTATGGCTACACCTTC
>16|.|TRBJ2-1|TRBV6-2/TRBV6-3|.
CASSYSKRGGYNEQFF
TGTGCCAGCAGTTACTCGAAAAGGGGGGGCTACAATGAGCAGTTCTTC
>14|.|TRBJ1-1|TRBV29-1|once
CSVQTGLKNTEAFF
TGCAGCGTTCAGACCGGACTGAAGAACACTGAAGCTTTCTTT
>15|TRBD1|TRBJ2-3|TRBV12-3/TRBV12-4|.
CASSVSGGEADTQYF
TGTGCCAGCAGTGTATCAGGGGGAGAGGCAGATACGCAGTATTTT